These 27 T cell receptor beta chains were sequenced from one sample in a study of T cells in Graves' hyperthyroidism and ophthalmopathy. Amplification of TCR beta CDR3 regions was performed using RNA transcripts as template. The HTBI primer set served for first-round RT-PCR of the TCR CDR3. A single record per CDR3 protein comes from TCRdb applying MiXCR to the multiplex PCR reads. The repertoire holds about 410,000 distinct CDR3 sequences, roughly 14% seen once, with over 10% in the top ten. Sequencing was done on a sample of blood. The origin of the receptors is a man aged 18-30 years with Graves' ophthalmopathy.

V is TRBV9 and J is TRBJ2-2, with unresolved D. V lost 0 bases and J lost 1, with 13 bases in between. This CDR3 spans 17 amino acids. The V gene's germline CDR1 is SGDLS and CDR2 YYNGEE. The DNA for the CDR3 is TGTGCCAGCAGCGTAGCTCAAGGACGGCTGAACACCGGGGAGCTGTTTTTT. This gives the protein CASSVAQGRLNTGELFF.

This clonotype was recorded only once. The chain couples TRBV15 to TRBJ2-3, with D perhaps matching TRBD2 (6 bases). Germline V CDR1 and CDR2: LNHNV, YYDKDF (reference sequence). Trimming stripped 3 bases from V and 0 bases from J, with 13 bases between. The CDR3 consists of 16 residues. CDR3 nucleotides: TGTGCCACCAGCAGCGTCCCGGGGACTAGCACAGATACGCAGTATTTT. Protein sequence: CATSSVPGTSTDTQYF.

The V and J genes are TRBV7-9 and TRBJ1-5, with TRBD1 matching over 8 bases. This CDR3 spans 15 amino acids. The V gene's germline CDR1 is SEHNR and CDR2 FQNEAQ (reference sequence). V was pared by 5 bases and J by 5 bases, with 8 bases of the junction left unmatched. CDR3 coding DNA: TGTGCCAGCAGCATCTCAGGGGGCCTACATCAGCCCCAGCATTTT. Encoded protein: CASSISGGLHQPQHF.

On this clonotype itself: This may stem from a read error, because a much larger clone lies one nucleotide away. V gene TRBV7-8 combines with J gene TRBJ2-1; TRBD2 agrees at 8 bases. The CDR3 runs 14 residues. Germline lookup yields CDR1 SGHVS and CDR2 FQNEAQ. The CDR3 here is CASRSGGSHNEQFF. In DNA, the CDR3 is TGTGCCAGCAGAAGCGGGGGCTCCCACAATGAGCAGTTCTTC.

This clonotype was counted at least ten times. The chain has TRBV15 and TRBJ1-1; D is unresolved. The CDR3 spans 15 residues. V was clipped by 1 base and J by 0 bases, with 9 bases between them. Germline V gene lookup returns CDR1 LNHNV and CDR2 YYDKDF (reference sequence). CDR3 in DNA: TGTGCCACCAGCAGAGGGATCGATATGAACACTGAAGCTTTCTTT. Its protein is CATSRGIDMNTEAFF.

This clonotype came up many times. This CDR3 reads CSARLASGSIYEQYF. The CDR3 DNA reads TGCAGTGCTAGATTGGCCAGCGGTTCTATCTACGAGCAGTACTTC. The J gene is TRBJ2-7, the V gene TRBV20-1; D may be TRBD2 (5 bases). CDR1 and CDR2 (germline): DFQATT, SNEGSKA (reference sequence). The CDR3 loop spans 15 amino acids. V was shortened by 2 bases and J by 3 bases, with 17 bases between the two germline ends.

This clonotype was recorded many times. This chain connects TRBV6-5 to TRBJ2-7; the D gene is possibly TRBD2 (6 bases). Trimming stripped 0 bases from V and 5 bases from J, with 14 bases between. The CDR3 has 15 amino acids. Germline V lookup: CDR1 MNHEY, CDR2 SVGAGI. The CDR3 DNA sequence: TGTGCCAGCAGTTACTCCACTAGACCGGGAGACGAGCAGTACTTC. Translated: CASSYSTRPGDEQYF.

This clonotype was found many times. The V and J genes are TRBV12-3 or TRBV12-4 and TRBJ2-4, with a weak D call TRBD2 (7 bases). The CDR3 sequence is 15 residues long. Trimming removed 4 bases from V and 0 bases from J, with 10 bases in between. CDR3 nucleotides: TGTGCCAGCAGTTCCGGGGGGCTAGCCAAAAACATTCAGTACTTC. It codes for CASSSGGLAKNIQYF.

This clonotype has at least ten counts. The chain links TRBV7-8 to TRBJ2-1; 7 nucleotides match TRBD1. Germline CDR1 SGHVS, CDR2 FQNEAQ. J was trimmed by 0 bases and V by 6 bases; bases with no gene match: 17. CDR3 size: 19 residues. CDR3 sequence reads: CASSSQPGQLTLSYNEQFF. In DNA form, the CDR3 reads TGTGCCAGCAGTTCCCAGCCGGGACAGCTAACCCTCTCCTACAATGAGCAGTTCTTC.

This clonotype was seen ten or more times. The chain recombines TRBV7-2 with TRBJ2-2; the D is unclear. V was shortened by 0 bases and J by 1 base, with 12 bases between the two germline ends. The CDR3 has 17 residues. Per the germline V gene, CDR1 is SGHTA and CDR2 is FQGNSA. The CDR3 coding sequence is TGTGCCAGCAGCTTAGCTTGGTGGGGAAAGAACACCGGGGAGCTGTTTTTT. Residues: CASSLAWWGKNTGELFF.

This clonotype was counted many times. The V call is TRBV10-3, the J call TRBJ1-2, with D uncertain. With 0 bases removed from V and 5 bases from J, the gap between germline ends came to 13 bases. The germline gives CDR1 ENHRY, CDR2 SYGVKD. This CDR3 has 15 residues. Here the CDR3 reads CAISESRTAMYGYTF. CDR3 nucleotides: TGTGCCATCAGTGAGTCGAGGACGGCCATGTATGGCTACACCTTC.

This clonotype was observed many times. The chain combines TRBV12-3 or TRBV12-4 with TRBJ2-5, with D perhaps matching TRBD2 (6 bases). V lost 3 bases and J lost 7, with 6 bases in between. The CDR3 extends over 11 amino acids. As DNA, the CDR3 is TGTGCCAGCAGTTTTAGCGGGACCCAGTACTTC. This encodes CASSFSGTQYF.

In the case of this clonotype: With a much larger clone just one base away, this may be a read error. The chain carries TRBV2 and TRBJ1-4; perhaps TRBD1 as D (5 bases). The germline V gene has CDR1 SNHLY and CDR2 FYNNEI. The CDR3 has 14 amino acids. The CDR3 DNA is TGTGCCAGCAGTGAAGACCAGGGCGAGGAAAGACTGTTTTTT. Translating gives CASSEDQGEERLFF.

This clonotype was seen at least ten times. This chain links TRBV5-1 with TRBJ2-1; TRBD2 aligns across 9 bases. The germline V gene encodes CDR1 SGHRS and CDR2 YFSETQ. This CDR3 spans 15 amino acids. V dropped 3 bases and J dropped 3; count of bases not matched to a gene: 4. DNA of the CDR3: TGCGCCAGCAGCTGGGGCGGGGGGGACTACAATGAGCAGTTCTTC. Its translation is CASSWGGGDYNEQFF.

This clonotype appeared many times. The rearrangement uses TRBV20-1 and TRBJ2-3; 12 bases agree with TRBD2. Unmatched junction bases numbered 10, after V lost 4 bases and J lost 5 bases. Germline CDR1 and CDR2: DFQATT and SNEGSKA (reference sequence). The CDR3 covers 16 residues. CDR3 sequence (DNA): TGCAGTGCTACCCTAGCGGGGGGGCAATGGAGAGATACGCAGTATTTT. This translates into CSATLAGGQWRDTQYF.

Notes on this clonotype: Possible read error: a much larger clone is one base away. No conserved phenylalanine or tryptophan is present at the end of the CDR3, so a read error is the likely explanation. The J gene is TRBJ2-7, the V gene TRBV5-1; D perhaps matches TRBD1 (6 bases). This CDR3 is built from 15 residues. V dropped 3 bases and J dropped 1 base, with 14 bases sitting between them. Germline V gene sequence: CDR1 SGHRS, CDR2 YFSETQ. CDR3 in amino acids: CASSSLQGLSYEQYL. CDR3 coding DNA: TGCGCCAGCAGCTCACTACAGGGCTTGTCCTACGAGCAGTACCTC.

This clonotype has a handful of counts. The CDR3 reads CSADRGTLAPQHF. CDR3 DNA sequence: TGCAGCGCTGACCGGGGCACCTTGGCGCCCCAGCATTTT. The chain combines TRBV20-1 with TRBJ1-5, with a weak D call TRBD1 (5 bases). Germline CDR1 is DFQATT and CDR2 is SNEGSKA (reference sequence). This CDR3 is 13 amino acids long.

In its sample, this clonotype was seen many times. The chain links TRBV3-1 to TRBJ1-6; D not certain. The CDR3 is 13 residues long. The germline V and J ends were trimmed by 0 bases and 11 bases, with 8 bases remaining between them. Germline CDR1 reads LGHDT; CDR2 reads YNNKEL (reference sequence). The CDR3 nucleotides are TGTGCCAGCAGCCAAGATGACTGGACACCCCTCCACTTT. Amino acids: CASSQDDWTPLHF.

V usage is TRBV19 and J usage is TRBJ2-7; the match to TRBD1 covers 7 bases. The CDR3 totals 13 residues. V lost 6 bases, J lost 3 bases, and 5 bases stayed unmatched. CDR1 and CDR2 from the germline V gene are LNHDA and SQIVND (reference sequence). This CDR3 is CASSRDSVYEQYF. Written as DNA, the CDR3 is TGTGCCAGTAGCCGGGACAGCGTCTACGAGCAGTACTTC. Looking up the rest from reference TRBV19 and TRBJ2-7 gives the full variable domain: DGGITQSPKYLFRKEGQNVTLSCEQNLNHDAMYWYRQDPGQGLRLIYYSQIVNDFQKGDIAEGYSVSREKKESFPLTVTSAQKNPTAFYLCASSRDSVYEQYFGPGTRLTVT.

The chain joins TRBV24-1 to TRBJ2-2; D is tentatively TRBD1 or TRBD2 (5 bases each). The germline gives CDR1 KGHDR, CDR2 SFDVKD. The CDR3 sequence is 13 residues long. V was clipped by 12 bases and J by 5 bases, with 15 bases between them. CDR3 amino acids: CAAQRGVTGELFF. The DNA for the CDR3 is TGTGCCGCGCAGAGGGGAGTAACCGGGGAGCTGTTTTTT.

This chain joins TRBV4-1 and TRBJ1-2; TRBD1 matches 8 bases. This CDR3 region has 15 residues. The ends lost 2 bases at V and 4 bases at J; junction bases unmatched: 6. Germline-derived CDR1 and CDR2 are MGHRA and YSYEKL. CDR3 loop: CASSQTQGGGYGYTF. The CDR3 nucleotides read TGCGCCAGCAGCCAAACACAGGGGGGGGGCTATGGCTACACCTTC.

This rearrangement joins TRBV16 to TRBJ1-6; 9 bases are shared with TRBD1. The CDR3 is 15 residues long. CDR1 KGHSY and CDR2 FQNENV come from the germline V gene. V shed 1 base, J shed 9 bases, and the junction held 4 bases outside the gene matches. CDR3 bases: TGTGCCAGCAGCCAATTAGGGACAGGGATTTCACCCCTCCACTTT. As protein: CASSQLGTGISPLHF. The variable domain in full, with the rest retrieved from reference TRBV16 and TRBJ1-6, is GEEVAQTPKHLVRGEGQKAKLYCAPIKGHSYVFWYQQVLKNEFKFLISFQNENVFDETGMPKERFSAKCLPNSPCSLEIQATKLEDSAVYFCASSQLGTGISPLHFGNGTRLTVT.

This clonotype was counted at least ten times. The rearrangement joins TRBV3-1 to TRBJ1-2; 7 nucleotides agree with TRBD1. CDR3 length: 14 residues. V gave up 4 bases and J gave up 8 bases; unmatched junction bases: 10. The germline gives CDR1 LGHDT, CDR2 YNNKEL (reference sequence). The CDR3 DNA follows: TGTGCCAGCAGCCTAAACCGGGACAGAATGGGCTACACCTTC. Translating it yields CASSLNRDRMGYTF.

The rearrangement uses TRBV27 and TRBJ1-2; TRBD1 might be the D (6 bases). V lost 4 bases to trimming and J lost 5 bases, with 14 bases between them. Per the germline V gene, CDR1 is MNHEY and CDR2 is SMNVEV (reference sequence). The length of the CDR3 is 14 residues. In DNA, the CDR3 is TGTGCCAGCAGTTCCCGACAGGAGGGATATGGCTACACCTTC. This translates into CASSSRQEGYGYTF.

There are many counts of this clonotype. The genes are TRBV2 and TRBJ2-3, with a weak D call TRBD2 (6 bases). The CDR3 has 14 residues. Germline CDR1 SNHLY, CDR2 FYNNEI. Trimming shortened V by 9 bases and J by 6 bases, and 19 bases separated the two germline ends. CDR3 nucleotide sequence: TGTGCCAGGAGAATAGCGGTCTCGGGGGATACGCAGTATTTT. This gives the protein CARRIAVSGDTQYF. Full variable domain (rest looked up from reference TRBV2 and TRBJ2-3): EPEVTQTPSHQVTQMGQEVILRCVPISNHLYFYWYRQILGQKVEFLVSFYNNEISEKSEIFDDQFSVERPDGSNFTLKIRSTKLEDSAMYFCARRIAVSGDTQYFGPGTRLTVL.

This sequence joins TRBV6-1 and TRBJ2-2; 7 positions agree with TRBD2. J was trimmed by 5 bases and V by 5 bases; bases with no gene match: 5. This CDR3 spans 14 amino acids. Germline V gene lookup returns CDR1 MNHNS and CDR2 SASEGT. Here the CDR3 reads CASSHGGETGELFF. The DNA for the CDR3 is TGTGCCAGCAGTCATGGGGGGGAGACCGGGGAGCTGTTTTTT.

The sample holds a few counts of this clonotype. This rearrangement joins TRBV24-1 to TRBJ2-5; TRBD1 agrees at 9 bases. Germline V CDR1 and CDR2: KGHDR, SFDVKD. The V gene end was trimmed by 8 bases and the J gene end by 5 bases; junction bases not matched to a gene: 11. The CDR3 consists of 15 residues. The CDR3 DNA sequence: TGTGCCACCACCGCGCGGGACAGGGATGGGGAGACCCAGTACTTC. Its translation: CATTARDRDGETQYF.